These 26 T cell receptor beta chains were sequenced from one sample in a study of T-cell reconstitution after alpha-beta-depleted transplantation in children. TCRbeta library construction was performed incorporating unique molecular identifiers. Via MiXCR, TCRdb re-called the PCR reads, giving one row per CDR3 protein. The table includes about 270,000 distinct CDR3 sequences, approximately 9.8% detected once. The sequencing here drew on PBMCs from the stem cell graft donor, taken from the stem cell graft. The receptor source for this set is a human donor who donated a stem cell graft to a child with SCID.

This chain joins TRBV10-3 and TRBJ2-7; 12 nucleotides match TRBD1. J was trimmed by 7 bases and V by 3 bases; bases with no gene match: 7. CDR3 size: 15 residues. The germline CDR1 and CDR2 sequences are ENHRY and SYGVKD. The CDR3 DNA sequence: TGTGCCATCAGTGACCGGGACAGGGGGCCTGGTGAGCAGTACTTC. It translates to CAISDRDRGPGEQYF.

The chain joins TRBV7-3 to TRBJ2-3, with 11 bases identical to TRBD2. V shed 6 bases, J shed 2 bases, and the junction held 4 bases outside the gene matches. This CDR3 comprises 15 residues. Germline CDR1 SGHTA, CDR2 FQGTGA. CDR3 loop: CASRRTSGSTDTQYF. DNA of the CDR3: TGTGCCAGCAGGCGGACTAGCGGGTCCACAGATACGCAGTATTTT. The full variable domain, rest sourced from reference TRBV7-3 and TRBJ2-3, is GAGVSQTPSNKVTEKGKYVELRCDPISGHTALYWYRQSLGQGPEFLIYFQGTGAADDSGLPNDRFFAVRPEGSVSTLKIQRTERGDSAVYLCASRRTSGSTDTQYFGPGTRLTVL.

The chain couples TRBV4-1 to TRBJ2-5; D unresolved. The CDR3 loop spans 13 amino acids. Germline assignment: CDR1 MGHRA and CDR2 YSYEKL. Trimming left V 1 base short and J 4 bases short, with 7 bases between. For the CDR3, the DNA is TGCGCCAGCAGCCAAGGTCTCACAGAGACCCAGTACTTC. Its translation: CASSQGLTETQYF.

This clonotype showed up just a few times. The genes are TRBV12-5 and TRBJ2-1, with a tentative D call TRBD2 (5 bases). Germline lookup yields CDR1 LGHNT and CDR2 FRNRAP. V dropped 1 base and J dropped 5 bases, with 12 bases sitting between them. This CDR3 has 15 residues. The CDR3, as DNA: TGTGCTAGTGGTTTGGCCCCCCCGGGGAACAATGAGCAGTTCTTC. Translated, it gives CASGLAPPGNNEQFF. Full variable domain (missing parts from reference TRBV12-5 and TRBJ2-1): DARVTQTPRHKVTEMGQEVTMRCQPILGHNTVFWYRQTMMQGLELLAYFRNRAPLDDSGMPKDRFSAEMPDATLATLKIQPSEPRDSAVYFCASGLAPPGNNEQFFGPGTRLTVL.

This clonotype has at least ten counts. The chain joins TRBV5-6 to TRBJ2-1, with D hard to call. V dropped 6 bases and J dropped 8 bases, with 18 bases sitting between them. There are 14 residues in the CDR3. Germline V gives CDR1 SGHDT, CDR2 YYEEEE. The chain's CDR3 is CASTGGRDGYEQFF. The DNA of the CDR3 is TGTGCCAGCACCGGTGGTAGGGATGGTTATGAGCAGTTCTTC.

V gene TRBV7-8 combines with J gene TRBJ2-3; 10 positions match TRBD1. V lost 3 bases to trimming and J lost 0 bases; unmatched junction nucleotides: 12. This CDR3 has 19 amino acids. The germline gives CDR1 SGHVS, CDR2 FQNEAQ. CDR3 sequence: CASSFQSYGQGGSTDTQYF. The CDR3 bases are TGTGCCAGCAGCTTCCAATCTTATGGACAGGGGGGAAGCACAGATACGCAGTATTTT.

This clonotype was observed a handful of times. The rearrangement uses TRBV10-3 and TRBJ1-1, with D perhaps matching TRBD1 (6 bases). The CDR3 has 14 amino acids. Germline CDR1 ENHRY, CDR2 SYGVKD. V was shortened by 2 bases and J by 4 bases, with 11 bases between the two germline ends. Here the CDR3 reads CAISEAGVGTEAFF. The CDR3 DNA follows: TGTGCCATCAGTGAGGCAGGGGTCGGCACTGAAGCTTTCTTT.

The rearrangement joins TRBV6-5 to TRBJ2-1; D unresolved. The CDR3 contains 14 residues. Trimming removed 5 bases at V and 2 bases at J, with 10 bases between. Per the germline V gene, CDR1 is MNHEY and CDR2 is SVGAGI. The CDR3 reads CASSTQVPYNEQFF. CDR3 in DNA: TGTGCCAGCAGTACCCAGGTCCCCTACAATGAGCAGTTCTTC.

Ten or more counts support this clonotype. The V and J genes are TRBV24-1 and TRBJ2-2; TRBD1 might be the D (6 bases). CDR3 length: 15 residues. CDR1 and CDR2 (germline): KGHDR, SFDVKD. V was clipped by 4 bases and J by 4 bases, with 12 bases between them. DNA of the CDR3: TGTGCCACCAGTGAAGGGACAAGGTCCACCGGGGAGCTGTTTTTT. As protein: CATSEGTRSTGELFF.

A few counts support this clonotype. The rearrangement links TRBV3-1 to TRBJ2-3, with D possibly being TRBD2 (5 bases). V lost 3 bases to trimming and J lost 11 bases, with 15 bases between them. Per germline, CDR1 LGHDT and CDR2 YNNKEL (reference sequence). CDR3 length: 13 amino acids. The CDR3 sequence: CASSHRGSTEQYF. DNA of the CDR3: TGTGCCAGCAGCCACCGAGGGTCGACGGAGCAGTATTTT.

In its sample, this clonotype was seen many times. This chain joins TRBV5-1 and TRBJ1-6; TRBD1 is a possible D gene (6 bases). The V end was cut by 6 bases, the J end by 9 bases, with 16 bases between. Germline lookup yields CDR1 SGHRS and CDR2 YFSETQ. The CDR3 is made up of 14 amino acids. The CDR3 is CASTTTPGASPLHF. CDR3 DNA sequence: TGCGCCAGCACCACAACCCCAGGGGCTTCACCCCTCCACTTT.

The CDR3 region has the DNA TGTGCCAGCAGCTTTCAGACGGCCAGCAATCAGCCCCAGCATTTT. This codes for CASSFQTASNQPQHF. The V call is TRBV5-5, the J call TRBJ1-5, with D uncertain. The CDR3 totals 15 residues. Trimming pared 2 bases from V and 1 base from J, leaving 10 bases between. Germline V lookup: CDR1 SGHKS, CDR2 YYEKEE (reference sequence).

This clonotype was recorded at least ten times. This chain links TRBV5-1 with TRBJ2-1, with 7 bases aligning to TRBD2. The J segment lost 2 bases and the V segment lost 1 base, leaving 6 bases of the junction unmatched. Germline V gene lookup returns CDR1 SGHRS and CDR2 YFSETQ. The CDR3 has 16 amino acids. This CDR3 reads CASSLQRLAAYNEQFF. CDR3 coding DNA: TGCGCCAGCAGCTTGCAAAGGCTAGCGGCCTACAATGAGCAGTTCTTC.

The chain carries TRBV20-1 and TRBJ1-1; no clear D gene. CDR1 and CDR2 (germline): DFQATT, SNEGSKA (reference sequence). Trimming removed 0 bases at V and 6 bases at J, with 8 bases between. This CDR3 has 12 amino acids. The CDR3 spells CSARDYGAEAFF. CDR3 in DNA: TGCAGTGCTAGAGATTATGGCGCTGAAGCTTTCTTT.

This clonotype was picked up many times. This sequence joins TRBV29-1 and TRBJ1-2; TRBD1 agrees at 8 bases. The CDR3 is 11 amino acids. Trimming removed 7 bases from V and 5 bases from J; junction bases left unmatched: 3. Germline CDR1 reads SQVTM; CDR2 reads ANQGSEA. The CDR3 here is CSAGQGYGYTF. DNA of the CDR3: TGCAGCGCCGGACAGGGTTATGGCTACACCTTC.

Concerning this clonotype itself: A much larger clone lies one base from this, so it may be a read error. The J gene is TRBJ2-3, the V gene TRBV5-1; 7 bases agree with TRBD1. Germline CDR1 SGHRS, CDR2 YFSETQ. Trimming removed 2 bases from V and 6 bases from J; junction bases left unmatched: 9. This CDR3 comprises 15 residues. The CDR3 is CASSFSRGCLDTQYF. CDR3 DNA sequence: TGCGCCAGCAGCTTCTCCAGGGGGTGCTTGGATACGCAGTATTTT.

About this clonotype itself: A single base separates this from a much larger clone, so it may be a read error. V and J are TRBV12-3 or TRBV12-4 and TRBJ2-7, with a tentative D call TRBD2 (5 bases). The CDR3 is 14 amino acids. The CDR3 protein is CASSLGGVSYEKYF. In DNA, the CDR3 is TGTGCCAGCAGTTTAGGGGGAGTCTCCTACGAGAAGTACTTC.

The sample holds many counts of this clonotype. This chain joins TRBV10-1 and TRBJ2-5; tentatively, D is TRBD1 or TRBD2 (6 bases each). Trimming left V 4 bases short and J 5 bases short, with 17 bases between. The CDR3 runs 15 residues. CDR1 WNHNN and CDR2 SYGVQD come from the germline V gene (reference sequence). DNA of the CDR3: TGCGCCAGCAGTGCGGAACGGGGGCGAAGCGAGACCCAGTACTTC. Protein sequence: CASSAERGRSETQYF.

CDR3 residues: CASSEPGQKKQYF. The DNA of the CDR3 is TGTGCCAGCAGTGAGCCGGGACAAAAGAAGCAGTACTTC. The V call is TRBV6-1, the J call TRBJ2-7; D perhaps matches TRBD1 (6 bases). The germline CDR1 and CDR2 sequences are MNHNS and SASEGT. This CDR3 spans 13 amino acids. V dropped 3 bases and J dropped 8 bases, with 14 bases sitting between them.

This clonotype was observed a few times. V is TRBV12-3 or TRBV12-4 and J is TRBJ2-3; no reliable D call. The CDR3 contains 11 residues. Trimming stripped 0 bases from V and 11 bases from J, with 6 bases between. The CDR3 nucleotides are TGTGCCAGCAGTTTAGCGATGGAGCAGTATTTT. Protein sequence: CASSLAMEQYF.

A note on this clonotype: At one of its ends the junction is not consistent with the germline gene, which may arise from a read error. The chain carries TRBV5-6 and TRBJ2-2; no reliable D call. This CDR3 comprises 16 residues. Germline loops: CDR1 SGHDT, CDR2 YYEEEE. The chain's CDR3 is CASSLDAPKNTVELFF. In nucleotides, the CDR3 is TGTGCCAGCAGCTTGGACGCACCAAAGAACACCGTGGAGCTGTTTTTT.

In this sample, this clonotype turned up many times. The chain employs TRBV29-1 and TRBJ2-2, with TRBD1 as a possible D gene (6 bases). Germline lookup yields CDR1 SQVTM and CDR2 ANQGSEA. Trimming pared 4 bases from V and 0 bases from J, leaving 9 bases between. CDR3 length: 14 amino acids. This CDR3 is CSVGGHANTGELFF. Here the CDR3 DNA reads TGCAGCGTTGGGGGACACGCGAACACCGGGGAGCTGTTTTTT.

This clonotype was counted at least ten times. This rearrangement joins TRBV3-1 to TRBJ2-7; D is undetermined. Trimming removed 3 bases from V and 1 base from J, with 4 bases in between. CDR1 LGHDT and CDR2 YNNKEL come from the germline V gene (reference sequence). CDR3 size: 12 residues. The CDR3 DNA reads as TGTGCCAGCAGCCAGAAGTCCTACGAGCAGTACTTC. Encoded protein: CASSQKSYEQYF.

V usage is TRBV18 and J usage is TRBJ2-2; the match to TRBD2 covers 7 bases. CDR3 length: 17 amino acids. Germline-derived CDR1 and CDR2 are KGHSH and LQKENI. Losses at the gene ends were 4 bases for V and 4 bases for J; bases not matched to a gene: 12. Written as DNA, the CDR3 is TGTGCCAGCTCACAATACGCGGGGGAGCCAGTCACCGGGGAGCTGTTTTTT. It translates to CASSQYAGEPVTGELFF.

This sequence joins TRBV7-9 and TRBJ2-7, with D unclear. Between the trimmed V and J ends, which lost 3 bases and 2 bases, there was a span of 8 bases. This CDR3 comprises 13 residues. The germline V gene encodes CDR1 SEHNR and CDR2 FQNEAQ (reference sequence). The CDR3 DNA follows: TGTGCCAGCAGCTTTGGAAATACCTACGAGCAGTACTTC. Translation: CASSFGNTYEQYF.

There are a few counts of this clonotype. The chain has TRBV20-1 and TRBJ2-5; the D gene is possibly TRBD2 (6 bases). V lost 3 bases and J lost 5, with 7 bases in between. This CDR3 spans 11 amino acids. From germline, CDR1 is DFQATT and CDR2 SNEGSKA (reference sequence). CDR3 sequence reads: CSARGRETQYF. The CDR3, as DNA: TGCAGTGCTAGGGGGAGGGAGACCCAGTACTTC.